This passage covers 12 T cell receptor beta chains from one sample sequenced in a study of regulatory and conventional T cells in RAG deficiency. Sequencing was performed with immunoSEQ multiplex PCR; in TCRdb, only in-frame clones are kept and a portion is missing. Of tens of thousands of clones listed, 75% to 90% are singletons. Genomic DNA came from blood conventional CD4+ T cells gated CD25-low CD127-high. Separately, the same data were catalogued under a study of regulatory T cells. In that study: Amplification used 52 TRBV primers and 13 TRBJ primers.

The sample was CD4+ effector T cells sorted from blood. These receptors originate from a human donor in good health.

J is TRBJ1-2 and V is TRBV27; 9 nucleotides align to TRBD1. The J segment lost 4 bases and the V segment lost 5 bases, leaving 5 bases of the junction unmatched. The CDR3 loop spans 14 amino acids. CDR1 and CDR2 (germline): MNHEY, SMNVEV (reference sequence). The CDR3 loop is CASSRDRDFYGYTF. CDR3 in DNA: TGTGCCAGCAGTCGGGACAGGGACTTCTATGGCTACACCTTC.

The J gene is TRBJ2-7, the V gene TRBV15; possibly TRBD1 for D (5 bases). The germline V gene encodes CDR1 LNHNV and CDR2 YYDKDF (reference sequence). Trimming cost V 0 bases and J 7 bases, with 16 bases left between them. This CDR3 spans 15 amino acids. In nucleotides, the CDR3 is TGTGCCACCAGCAGAGATGGGGCAGGCAAGGAGGAGCAGTACTTC. Its protein product is CATSRDGAGKEEQYF.

The chain uses TRBV6-1 and TRBJ2-5; 13 nucleotides agree with TRBD2. Germline loops: CDR1 MNHNS, CDR2 SASEGT. Germline trimming cut 4 bases from V and 5 bases from J; bases unmatched to any gene: 13. CDR3 size: 18 residues. The CDR3 loop reads CASSVGLAGSRYWETQYF. The CDR3 nucleotides read TGTGCCAGCAGTGTGGGACTAGCGGGATCCCGATACTGGGAGACCCAGTACTTC.

This clone was observed once. This chain links TRBV7-9 with TRBJ1-1; D remains ambiguous. Germline CDR1 and CDR2: SEHNR and FQNEAQ (reference sequence). Trimming cost V 5 bases and J 4 bases, with 14 bases left between them. This CDR3 contains 14 residues. CDR3: CASSPDQETTEAFF. The CDR3 bases are TGTGCCAGCAGCCCCGACCAGGAAACCACTGAAGCTTTCTTT.

Of note for this clone: The sample holds other DNA sequences that translate to the same CDR3. The genes are TRBV19 and TRBJ1-2; perhaps TRBD1 as D (5 bases). This CDR3 comprises 13 residues. V was shortened by 7 bases and J by 4 bases, with 13 bases between the two germline ends. Germline values: CDR1 LNHDA, CDR2 SQIVND (reference sequence). The CDR3 protein is CASNKGDRYGYTF. The CDR3 DNA reads TGTGCCAGTAATAAAGGGGACCGCTATGGCTACACCTTC.

This rearrangement joins TRBV6-5 to TRBJ1-4, with 8 bases lining up with TRBD1. The CDR3 covers 14 residues. Per germline, CDR1 MNHEY and CDR2 SVGAGI. The J segment lost 3 bases and the V segment lost 7 bases, leaving 4 bases of the junction unmatched. The CDR3 here is CASKLDRANEKLFF. The CDR3 DNA follows: TGTGCCAGCAAGTTGGACAGGGCTAATGAAAAACTGTTTTTT.

The rearrangement joins TRBV7-9 to TRBJ1-1, with D uncertain. CDR1 SEHNR and CDR2 FQNEAQ come from the germline V gene (reference sequence). Deletions cut 5 bases from V and 0 bases from J, with 10 bases between. This CDR3 comprises 14 residues. This CDR3 reads CASSPHRVNTEAFF. The CDR3, as DNA: TGTGCCAGCAGCCCTCACCGGGTGAACACTGAAGCTTTCTTT.

V gene TRBV6-5 combines with J gene TRBJ1-2; D is uncertain. This CDR3 is built from 14 residues. CDR1 MNHEY and CDR2 SVGAGI come from the germline V gene. V lost 0 bases and J 3 bases, leaving 8 bases between the germline ends. The CDR3 DNA follows: TGTGCCAGCAGTTACTCGATTGCCGACTATGGCTACACCTTC. This encodes CASSYSIADYGYTF.

CDR3 DNA: TGCGCCAGCAGCTTGGAGGTAGGGGGCAAAGAGCAGTACTTC. It translates to CASSLEVGGKEQYF. This rearrangement joins TRBV5-1 to TRBJ2-7, with TRBD1 identical over 7 bases. The CDR3 is made up of 14 amino acids. V lost 0 bases, J lost 7 bases, and 7 bases stayed unmatched. CDR1 and CDR2 from the germline V gene are SGHRS and YFSETQ.

The chain recombines TRBV28 with TRBJ1-2; unclear D gene. Germline CDR1 reads MDHEN; CDR2 reads SYDVKM. This CDR3 has 13 amino acids. V was trimmed by 7 bases and J by 2 bases, leaving 11 bases between them. The CDR3 region is CASTPGSNYGYTF. The CDR3 nucleotides read TGTGCCAGCACACCGGGGTCCAACTATGGCTACACCTTC.

This clone was found once. The V call is TRBV9, the J call TRBJ2-1; D unclear. Germline V gene lookup returns CDR1 SGDLS and CDR2 YYNGEE. The CDR3 spans 13 residues. Trimming took off 3 bases at V and 6 bases at J, with 10 bases between the two ends. The CDR3 nucleotides are TGTGCCAGCAGCGACGAGCCTGGCAATGAGCAGTTCTTC. This encodes CASSDEPGNEQFF.

The chain uses TRBV28 and TRBJ1-5, with 9 bases aligning to TRBD1. CDR3 length: 18 residues. Germline CDR1 reads MDHEN; CDR2 reads SYDVKM. The V segment lost 7 bases and the J segment 5 bases; nucleotides outside the gene matches: 18. Written as DNA, the CDR3 is TGTGCCAGCAATCGAGGTAGGGGAGGACAGGGGACATATCAGCCCCAGCATTTT. It is translated as CASNRGRGGQGTYQPQHF.